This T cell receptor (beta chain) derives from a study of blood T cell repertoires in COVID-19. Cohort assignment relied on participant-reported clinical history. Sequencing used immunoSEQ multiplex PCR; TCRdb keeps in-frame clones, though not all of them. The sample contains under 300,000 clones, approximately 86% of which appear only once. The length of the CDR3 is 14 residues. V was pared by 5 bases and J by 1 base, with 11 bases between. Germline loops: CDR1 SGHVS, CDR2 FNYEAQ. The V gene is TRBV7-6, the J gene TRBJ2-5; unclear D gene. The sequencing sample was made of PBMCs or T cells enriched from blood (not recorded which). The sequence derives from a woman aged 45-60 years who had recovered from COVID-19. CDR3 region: CASSPRSVQETQYF. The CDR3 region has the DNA TGTGCCAGCAGCCCCCGGTCGGTCCAAGAGACCCAGTACTTC.